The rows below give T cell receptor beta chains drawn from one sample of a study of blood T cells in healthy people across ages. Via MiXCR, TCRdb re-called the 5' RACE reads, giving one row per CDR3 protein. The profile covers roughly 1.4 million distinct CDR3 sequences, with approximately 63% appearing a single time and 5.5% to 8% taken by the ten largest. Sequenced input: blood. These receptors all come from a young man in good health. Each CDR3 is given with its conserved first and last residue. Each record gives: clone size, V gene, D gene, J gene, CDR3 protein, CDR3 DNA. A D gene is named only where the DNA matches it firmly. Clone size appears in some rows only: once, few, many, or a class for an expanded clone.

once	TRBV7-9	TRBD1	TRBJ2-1	CASSLAVGTEGYEQFF	TGTGCCAGCAGCTTAGCTGTCGGGACAGAGGGCTATGAGCAGTTCTTC
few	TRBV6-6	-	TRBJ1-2	CASSYSRQDGYTF	TGTGCCAGCAGTTACTCAAGACAGGATGGCTACACCTTC
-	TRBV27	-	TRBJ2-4	CASSLFWGSDIQYF	TGTGCCAGCAGTTTATTTTGGGGGAGCGACATTCAGTACTTC
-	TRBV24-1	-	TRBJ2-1	CATSAVGQNEQFF	TGTGCCACCAGTGCCGTGGGACAAAATGAGCAGTTCTTC
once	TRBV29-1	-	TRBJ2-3	CSVVPGTVTDTQYF	TGCAGCGTTGTTCCAGGGACGGTCACAGATACGCAGTATTTT
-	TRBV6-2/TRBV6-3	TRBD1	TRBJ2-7	CASAGQVGTGSSYEQYF	TGTGCCAGCGCGGGCCAAGTGGGGACAGGGAGCTCCTACGAGCAGTACTTC
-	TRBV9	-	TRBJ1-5	CASSQTPNQPQHF	TGTGCCAGCAGCCAAACTCCTAATCAGCCCCAGCATTTT
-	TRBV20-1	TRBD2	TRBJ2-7	CSARGFQREGYSYEQYF	TGCAGTGCTAGAGGGTTCCAGCGGGAGGGCTACTCCTACGAGCAGTACTTC
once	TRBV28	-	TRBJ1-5	CASSLTMVRNSNQPQHF	TGTGCCAGCAGCCTGACTATGGTGCGTAATAGCAATCAGCCCCAGCATTTT
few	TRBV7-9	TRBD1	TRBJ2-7	CASSTDRDHSYEQYF	TGTGCCAGCAGCACCGACAGGGACCACTCCTACGAGCAGTACTTC
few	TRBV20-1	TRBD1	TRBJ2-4	CSASGQGMAKNIQYF	TGCAGTGCTAGCGGACAGGGTATGGCCAAAAACATTCAGTACTTC
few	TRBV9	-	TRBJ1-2	CASSVTELGEGYTF	TGTGCCAGCAGCGTAACGGAATTGGGGGAAGGCTACACCTTC
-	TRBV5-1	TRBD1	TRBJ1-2	CASTGGQGYTF	TGCGCCAGCACGGGGGGACAGGGCTACACCTTC
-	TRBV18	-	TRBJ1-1	CASSPPAGGVLPEAFF	TGTGCCAGCTCACCGCCGGCGGGGGGAGTACTACCAGAAGCTTTCTTT
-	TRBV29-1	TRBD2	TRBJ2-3	CSAMGLAGGQGTDTQYF	TGCAGCGCAATGGGGCTAGCGGGGGGGCAGGGCACAGATACGCAGTATTTT
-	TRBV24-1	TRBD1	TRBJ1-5	CATRDRAAVNQPQHF	TGTGCCACCAGAGACAGGGCGGCCGTAAATCAGCCCCAGCATTTT
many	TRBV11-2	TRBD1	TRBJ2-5	CASSLGDRGRETQYF	TGTGCCAGCAGCTTAGGTGACAGGGGACGTGAGACCCAGTACTTC
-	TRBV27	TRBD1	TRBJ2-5	CASLDRVNEQYF	TGTGCCAGCCTTGACAGGGTCAATGAGCAGTACTTC
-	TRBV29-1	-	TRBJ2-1	CSTSTRVDNEQFF	TGCAGCACCTCGACTAGAGTCGACAATGAGCAGTTCTTC
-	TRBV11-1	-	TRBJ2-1	CASSHGTRSGNEQFF	TGTGCCAGCAGCCACGGGACACGCTCTGGGAATGAGCAGTTCTTC
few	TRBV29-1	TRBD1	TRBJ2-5	CSGKQGGETQYF	TGCAGCGGGAAACAGGGGGGAGAGACCCAGTACTTC
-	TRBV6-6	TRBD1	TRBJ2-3	CASRLKQGGVDTQYF	TGTGCCAGCCGGCTAAAACAGGGGGGAGTAGATACGCAGTATTTT
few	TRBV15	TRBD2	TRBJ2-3	CATREGLVVPDTQYF	TGTGCCACCCGAGAGGGACTAGTCGTCCCAGATACGCAGTATTTT
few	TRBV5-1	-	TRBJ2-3	CASSPLGAFSDTQYF	TGCGCCAGCAGCCCATTAGGAGCCTTCAGTGATACGCAGTATTTT
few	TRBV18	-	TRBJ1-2	CASSPQNGVEYGYTF	TGTGCCAGCTCACCACAAAATGGGGTGGAGTATGGCTACACCTTC
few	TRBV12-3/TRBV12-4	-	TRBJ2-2	CATVSGPNTGELFF	TGTGCCACCGTAAGCGGCCCGAACACCGGGGAGCTGTTTTTT
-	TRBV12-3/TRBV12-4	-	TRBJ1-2	CASSLTGTGVGYTF	TGTGCCAGCAGTCTCACGGGCACTGGGGTTGGCTACACCTTC
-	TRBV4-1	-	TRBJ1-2	CASSGDSTYYGYTF	TGCGCCAGCAGCGGCGACAGCACCTACTATGGCTACACCTTC
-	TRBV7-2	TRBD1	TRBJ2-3	CASSADREDTQYF	TGTGCCAGCAGCGCCGACAGGGAAGATACGCAGTATTTT
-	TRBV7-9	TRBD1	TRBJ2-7	CASSFHRDRGRHEQYF	TGTGCCAGCAGCTTCCACCGGGACAGGGGACGGCACGAGCAGTACTTC
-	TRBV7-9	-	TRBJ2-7	CASSSSRLEQYF	TGTGCCAGCAGCTCAAGCCGGCTCGAGCAGTACTTC
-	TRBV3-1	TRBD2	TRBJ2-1	CASSLGTSAIYNEQFF	TGTGCCAGCAGCCTCGGGACTAGCGCGATCTACAATGAGCAGTTCTTC
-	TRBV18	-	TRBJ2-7	CASSLGILDEQYF	TGTGCCAGCTCACTAGGTATATTGGACGAGCAGTACTTC
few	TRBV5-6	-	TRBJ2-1	CASSLDGAAYNEQFF	TGTGCCAGCAGCTTGGATGGAGCGGCCTACAATGAGCAGTTCTTC
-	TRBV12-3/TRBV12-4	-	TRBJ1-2	CASSGQPYGYTF	TGTGCCAGCAGCGGACAGCCTTATGGCTACACCTTC
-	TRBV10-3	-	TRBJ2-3	CAISQGWDLSTDTQYF	TGTGCCATCAGCCAGGGGTGGGATCTTAGCACAGATACGCAGTATTTT
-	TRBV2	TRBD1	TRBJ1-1	CASPGTETPEAFF	TGTGCCAGTCCCGGGACAGAGACCCCTGAAGCTTTCTTT
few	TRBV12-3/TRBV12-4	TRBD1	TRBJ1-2	CASSPDREPGYGYTF	TGTGCCAGCAGTCCCGACAGGGAACCGGGATATGGCTACACCTTC
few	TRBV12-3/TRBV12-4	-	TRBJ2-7	CASSFWDSKQYF	TGTGCCAGCAGTTTTTGGGACTCCAAGCAGTACTTC
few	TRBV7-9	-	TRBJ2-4	CASAMVVQGWDIQYF	TGTGCCAGCGCCATGGTGGTCCAGGGTTGGGACATTCAGTACTTC
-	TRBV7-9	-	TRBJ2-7	CASSFGFGGVYEQYF	TGTGCCAGCAGCTTCGGTTTTGGAGGAGTCTACGAGCAGTACTTC
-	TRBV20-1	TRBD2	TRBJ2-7	CSATLTGGPSNEQYF	TGCAGTGCTACCCTAACGGGGGGGCCAAGCAACGAGCAGTACTTC
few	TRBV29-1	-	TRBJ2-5	CSVAFVGEETQYF	TGCAGCGTCGCCTTTGTTGGGGAGGAGACCCAGTACTTC
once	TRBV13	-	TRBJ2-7	CASSALADSYEQYF	TGTGCCAGCAGCGCCCTGGCGGACTCCTACGAGCAGTACTTC
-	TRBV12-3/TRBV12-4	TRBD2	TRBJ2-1	CASSFGLAGGTSSYNEQFF	TGTGCCAGCAGTTTCGGACTAGCGGGAGGAACGAGCTCCTACAATGAGCAGTTCTTC
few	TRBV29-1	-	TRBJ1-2	CSVGDDNINYGYTF	TGCAGCGTCGGGGACGATAACATTAACTATGGCTACACCTTC
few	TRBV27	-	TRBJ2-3	CASSETGLTDTQYF	TGTGCCAGCAGTGAGACAGGCCTCACAGATACGCAGTATTTT
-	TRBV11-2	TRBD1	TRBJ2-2	CASSLGTGGPTGELFF	TGTGCCAGCAGCTTAGGCACAGGGGGTCCCACCGGGGAGCTGTTTTTT
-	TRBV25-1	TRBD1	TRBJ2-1	CASSRGGPLSYNEQFF	TGTGCCAGCAGCAGAGGGGGCCCCCTCTCATACAATGAGCAGTTCTTC
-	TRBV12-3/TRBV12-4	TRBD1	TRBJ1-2	CASKKGAYGYTF	TGTGCCAGCAAGAAGGGGGCCTATGGCTACACCTTC
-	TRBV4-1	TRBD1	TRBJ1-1	CASSRSGTGGALDTEAFF	TGCGCCAGCAGCCGATCCGGGACAGGGGGCGCTTTGGACACTGAAGCTTTCTTT
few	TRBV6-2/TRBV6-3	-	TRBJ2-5	CASSYGGEGTQYF	TGTGCCAGCAGTTACGGTGGTGAAGGGACCCAGTACTTC
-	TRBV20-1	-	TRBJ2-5	CSAMGGQETQYF	TGCAGTGCTATGGGCGGCCAAGAGACCCAGTACTTC
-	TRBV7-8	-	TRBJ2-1	CASSFGDHEQFF	TGTGCCAGCAGCTTCGGGGATCATGAGCAGTTCTTC
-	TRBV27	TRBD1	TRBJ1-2	CASSIGQGHGYTF	TGTGCCAGCAGTATCGGACAGGGGCATGGCTACACCTTC
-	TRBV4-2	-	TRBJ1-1	CASSQEQAEAFF	TGTGCCAGCAGCCAAGAACAGGCTGAAGCTTTCTTT
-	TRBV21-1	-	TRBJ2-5	CASRKRSRPGGQETQYF	TGTGCCAGCAGAAAGAGATCACGTCCGGGGGGGCAAGAGACCCAGTACTTC
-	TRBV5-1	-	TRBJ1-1	CASSLESGSTEAFF	TGCGCCAGCAGCTTGGAATCGGGGTCAACTGAAGCTTTCTTT
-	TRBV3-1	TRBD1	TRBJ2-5	CASSLTGGDGETQYF	TGTGCCAGCAGCCTCACAGGGGGCGACGGAGAGACCCAGTACTTC